The clone carrying this T cell receptor (beta chain) was observed a few times. The antigen is not known. This record belongs to a study of shared clonotypes between healthy human individuals. Whole-study context: Each donor's CD4 naive and CD4 memory cells filled three plates apiece, CD8 naive two, and CD8 memory one.

General study points: Large depth notwithstanding, sorted-subset sequencing proved incomplete by rarefaction. Generally, naive subsets (rather than memory subsets) showed larger estimated richness.

Per germline, CDR1 SEHNR and CDR2 FQNEAQ (reference sequence). V lost 4 bases, J lost 4 bases, and 3 bases stayed unmatched. The CDR3 has 15 amino acids. The study drew all its donors from Caucasian adults living in Nashville, Tennessee. The repertoire was sequenced with immunoSEQ multiplex PCR; TCRdb's copy has only in-frame clones and lacks some. This table holds around 1 million clones, approximately 80% found once. The V gene is TRBV7-9, the J gene TRBJ2-2, with 10 bases aligning to TRBD2. Sequenced input: memory CD4+ T cells sorted from blood. Subset of the sample: CD45RA-negative fraction. The receptor comes from a man aged 18 to 29 in good health. The CDR3 loop reads CASSSGLALTGELFF. The CDR3 DNA is TGTGCCAGCAGCTCGGGACTAGCGCTCACCGGGGAGCTGTTTTTT.